This TCR beta chain was sequenced for a study of response to subunit inactivated influenza vaccine. General observations from the study: Only a handful of new T cells, the authors suggested, are recruited with each seasonal influenza vaccination.

With regard to this clonotype: The antigen remains undetermined.

One entry per CDR3 protein results from TCRdb running MiXCR on the RT-PCR reads. The table shows some 640,000 distinct CDR3 sequences, with approximately 14% occurring only once. The junction had 8 bases not matched to a gene; V was cut back by 4 bases and J by 3 bases. This CDR3 comprises 16 residues. The V call is TRBV12-3 or TRBV12-4, the J call TRBJ2-7; the match to TRBD2 covers 11 bases. This specimen was PBMCs from blood, taken approximately 15 days before vaccination. The receptor comes from a man in his fifties who received an inactivated influenza vaccine. This CDR3 reads CASSSRTSGHHYEQYF. The CDR3 DNA sequence: TGTGCCAGCAGTTCCCGGACTAGCGGGCACCACTACGAGCAGTACTTC.